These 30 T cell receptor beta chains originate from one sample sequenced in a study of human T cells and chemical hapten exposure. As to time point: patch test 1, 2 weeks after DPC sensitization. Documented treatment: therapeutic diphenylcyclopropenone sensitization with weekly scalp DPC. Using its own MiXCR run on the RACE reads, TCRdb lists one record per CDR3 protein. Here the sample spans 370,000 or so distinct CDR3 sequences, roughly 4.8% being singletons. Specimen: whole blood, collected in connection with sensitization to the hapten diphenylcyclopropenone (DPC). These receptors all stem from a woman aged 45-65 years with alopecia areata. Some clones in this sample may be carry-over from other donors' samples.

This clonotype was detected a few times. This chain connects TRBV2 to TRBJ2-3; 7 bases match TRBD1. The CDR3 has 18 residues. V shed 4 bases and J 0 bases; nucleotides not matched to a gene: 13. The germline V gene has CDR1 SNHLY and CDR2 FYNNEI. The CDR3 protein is CASSGSLGQDPSTDTQYF. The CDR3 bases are TGTGCCAGCAGTGGATCTCTAGGACAGGATCCTAGCACAGATACGCAGTATTTT.

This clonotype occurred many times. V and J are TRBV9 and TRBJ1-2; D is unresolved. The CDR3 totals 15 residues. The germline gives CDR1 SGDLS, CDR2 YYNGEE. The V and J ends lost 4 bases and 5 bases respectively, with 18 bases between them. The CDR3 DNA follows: TGTGCCAGCAGCTCGAGGGATCCCCCCACGTATGGCTACACCTTC. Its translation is CASSSRDPPTYGYTF.

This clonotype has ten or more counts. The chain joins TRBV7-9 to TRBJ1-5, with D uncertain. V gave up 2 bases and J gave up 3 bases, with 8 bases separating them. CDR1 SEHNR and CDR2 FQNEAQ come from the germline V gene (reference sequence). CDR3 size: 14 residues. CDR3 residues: CASSLTEPNQPQHF. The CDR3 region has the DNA TGTGCCAGCAGCTTAACGGAGCCCAATCAGCCCCAGCATTTT.

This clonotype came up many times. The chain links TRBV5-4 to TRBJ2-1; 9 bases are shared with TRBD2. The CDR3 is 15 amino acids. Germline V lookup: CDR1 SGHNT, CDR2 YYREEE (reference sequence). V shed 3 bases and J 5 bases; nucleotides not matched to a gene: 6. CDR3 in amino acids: CASSSGLAADNEQFF. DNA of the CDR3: TGTGCCAGCAGCTCGGGACTAGCAGCGGACAATGAGCAGTTCTTC.

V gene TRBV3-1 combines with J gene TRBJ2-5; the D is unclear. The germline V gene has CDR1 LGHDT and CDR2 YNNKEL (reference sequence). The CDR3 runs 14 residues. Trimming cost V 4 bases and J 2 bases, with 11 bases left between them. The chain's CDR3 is CASSPYSPQETQYF. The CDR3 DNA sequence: TGTGCCAGCAGCCCATATAGCCCTCAAGAGACCCAGTACTTC.

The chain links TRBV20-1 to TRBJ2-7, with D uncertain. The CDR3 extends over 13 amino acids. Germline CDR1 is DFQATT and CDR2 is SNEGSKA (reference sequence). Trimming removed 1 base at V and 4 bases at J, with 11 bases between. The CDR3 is CSARGIMGYEQYF. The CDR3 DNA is TGCAGTGCTAGAGGAATTATGGGGTACGAGCAGTACTTC.

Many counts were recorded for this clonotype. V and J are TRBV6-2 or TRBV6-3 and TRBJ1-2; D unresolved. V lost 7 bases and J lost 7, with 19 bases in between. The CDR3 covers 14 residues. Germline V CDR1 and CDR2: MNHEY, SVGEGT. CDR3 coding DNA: TGTGCCAGCACCACTACGGGAAGGAGCGGTGGCTACACCTTC. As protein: CASTTTGRSGGYTF.

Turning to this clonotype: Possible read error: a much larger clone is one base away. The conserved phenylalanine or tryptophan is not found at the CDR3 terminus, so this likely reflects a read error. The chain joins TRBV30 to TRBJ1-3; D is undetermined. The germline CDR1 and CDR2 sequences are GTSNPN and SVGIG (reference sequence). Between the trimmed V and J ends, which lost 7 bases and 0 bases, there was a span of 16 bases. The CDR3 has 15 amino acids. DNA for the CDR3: TGTGCCTCGCACGTGGGCCGAATCTCTGGAAACACCATATATTCT. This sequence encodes CASHVGRISGNTIYS.

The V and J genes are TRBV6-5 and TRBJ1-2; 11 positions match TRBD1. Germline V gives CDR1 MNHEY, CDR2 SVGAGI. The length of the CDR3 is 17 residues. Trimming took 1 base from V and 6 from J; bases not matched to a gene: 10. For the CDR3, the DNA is TGTGCCAGCAGTTACTTGAGGACAGGGGGCCCCCCGGATGGCTACACCTTC. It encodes CASSYLRTGGPPDGYTF.

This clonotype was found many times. DNA of the CDR3: TGTGCCAGCAAAGTGTCCGGGGTGGACACCGGGGAGCTGTTTTTT. Translated: CASKVSGVDTGELFF. The chain carries TRBV6-2 or TRBV6-3 and TRBJ2-2, with a possible D match to TRBD2 (5 bases). The CDR3 extends over 15 amino acids. V lost 7 bases, J lost 3 bases, and 15 bases lay in between. CDR1 and CDR2 from the germline V gene are MNHEY and SVGEGT.

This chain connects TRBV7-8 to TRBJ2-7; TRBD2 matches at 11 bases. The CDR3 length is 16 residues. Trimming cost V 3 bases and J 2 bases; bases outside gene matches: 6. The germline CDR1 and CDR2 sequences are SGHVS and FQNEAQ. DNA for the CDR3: TGTGCCAGCAGCTTTACCGGGACTAGCGGTACCTACGAGCAGTACTTC. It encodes CASSFTGTSGTYEQYF.

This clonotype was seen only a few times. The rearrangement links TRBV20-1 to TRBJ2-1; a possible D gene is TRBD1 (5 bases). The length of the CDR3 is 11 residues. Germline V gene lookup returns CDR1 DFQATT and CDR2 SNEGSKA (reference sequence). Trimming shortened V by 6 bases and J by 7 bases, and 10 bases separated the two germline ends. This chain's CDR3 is CSARVGNEQFF. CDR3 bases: TGCAGTGCCAGGGTGGGGAATGAGCAGTTCTTC.

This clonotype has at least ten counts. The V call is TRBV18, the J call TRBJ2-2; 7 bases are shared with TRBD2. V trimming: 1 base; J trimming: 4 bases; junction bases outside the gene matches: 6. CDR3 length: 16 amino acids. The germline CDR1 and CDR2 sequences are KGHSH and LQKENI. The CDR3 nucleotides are TGTGCCAGCTCACCACAGGCGGGAGCGGTCACCGGGGAGCTGTTTTTT. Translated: CASSPQAGAVTGELFF.

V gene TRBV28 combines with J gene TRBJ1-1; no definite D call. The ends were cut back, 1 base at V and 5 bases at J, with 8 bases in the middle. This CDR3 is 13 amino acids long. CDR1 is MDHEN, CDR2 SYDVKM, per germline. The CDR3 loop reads CASSLFGDTEAFF. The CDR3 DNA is TGTGCCAGCAGTTTATTCGGGGATACTGAAGCTTTCTTT.

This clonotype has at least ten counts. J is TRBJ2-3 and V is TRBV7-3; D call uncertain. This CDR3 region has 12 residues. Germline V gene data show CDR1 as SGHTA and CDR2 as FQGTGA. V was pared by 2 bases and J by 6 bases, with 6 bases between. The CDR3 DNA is TGTGCCAGCAGCTTATCATTTGATACGCAGTATTTT. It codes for CASSLSFDTQYF.

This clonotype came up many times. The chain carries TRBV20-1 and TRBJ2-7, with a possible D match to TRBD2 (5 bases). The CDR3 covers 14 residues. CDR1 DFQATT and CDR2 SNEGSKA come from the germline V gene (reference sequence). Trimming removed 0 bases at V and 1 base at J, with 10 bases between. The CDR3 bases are TGCAGTGCTAGAGATCTAGCTCGGTCCTACGAGCAGTACTTC. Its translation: CSARDLARSYEQYF.

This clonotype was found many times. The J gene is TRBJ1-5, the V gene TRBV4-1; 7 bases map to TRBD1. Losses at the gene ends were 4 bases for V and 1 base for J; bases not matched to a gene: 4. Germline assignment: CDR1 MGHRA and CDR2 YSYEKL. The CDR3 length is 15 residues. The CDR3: CASSLEQGSNQPQHF. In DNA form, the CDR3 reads TGCGCCAGCAGCCTGGAACAGGGGAGCAATCAGCCCCAGCATTTT.

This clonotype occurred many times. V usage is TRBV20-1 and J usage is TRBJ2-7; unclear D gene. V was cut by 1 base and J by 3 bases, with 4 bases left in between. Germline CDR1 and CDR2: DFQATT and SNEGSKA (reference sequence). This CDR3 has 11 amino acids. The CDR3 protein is CSARALYEQYF. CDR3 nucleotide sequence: TGCAGTGCTAGAGCCCTCTACGAGCAGTACTTC.

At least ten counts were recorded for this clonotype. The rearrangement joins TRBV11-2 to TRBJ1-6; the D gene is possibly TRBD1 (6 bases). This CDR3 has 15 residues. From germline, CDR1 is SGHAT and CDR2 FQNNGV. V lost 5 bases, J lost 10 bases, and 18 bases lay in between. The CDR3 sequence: CASSHRGTLASPLHF. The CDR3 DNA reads TGTGCCAGCAGCCATCGGGGGACATTAGCCTCACCCCTCCACTTT.

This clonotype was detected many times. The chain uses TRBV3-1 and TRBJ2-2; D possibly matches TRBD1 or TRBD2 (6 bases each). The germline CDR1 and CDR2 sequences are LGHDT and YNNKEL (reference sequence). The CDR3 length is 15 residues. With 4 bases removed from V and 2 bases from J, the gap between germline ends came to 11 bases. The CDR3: CASSRRGANTGELFF. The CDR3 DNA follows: TGTGCCAGCAGCCGGAGGGGGGCCAACACCGGGGAGCTGTTTTTT.

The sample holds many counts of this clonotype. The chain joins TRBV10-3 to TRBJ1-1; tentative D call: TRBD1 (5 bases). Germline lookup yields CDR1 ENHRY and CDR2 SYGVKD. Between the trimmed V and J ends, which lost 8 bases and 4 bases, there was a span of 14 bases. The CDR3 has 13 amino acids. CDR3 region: CAIRDHQGTEAFF. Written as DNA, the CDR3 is TGTGCCATCCGGGACCACCAGGGCACTGAAGCTTTCTTT.

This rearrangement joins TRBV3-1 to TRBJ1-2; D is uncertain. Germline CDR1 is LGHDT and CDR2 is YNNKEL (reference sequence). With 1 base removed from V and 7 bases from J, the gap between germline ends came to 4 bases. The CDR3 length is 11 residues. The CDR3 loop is CASSQGLGYTF. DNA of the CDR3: TGTGCCAGCAGCCAAGGACTTGGCTACACCTTC.

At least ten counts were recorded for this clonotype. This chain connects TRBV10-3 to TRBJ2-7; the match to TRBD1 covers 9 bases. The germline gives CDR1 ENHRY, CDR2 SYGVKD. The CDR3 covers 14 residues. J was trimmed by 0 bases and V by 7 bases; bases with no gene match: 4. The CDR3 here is CAITATGGSYEQYF. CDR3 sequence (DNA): TGTGCCATCACCGCGACAGGGGGCTCCTACGAGCAGTACTTC.

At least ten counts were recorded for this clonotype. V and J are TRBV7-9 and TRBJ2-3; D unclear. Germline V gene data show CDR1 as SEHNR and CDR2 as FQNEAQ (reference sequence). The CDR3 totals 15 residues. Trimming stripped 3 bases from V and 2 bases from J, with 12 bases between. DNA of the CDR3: TGTGCCAGCAGCTTGGATGGAACTAACACAGATACGCAGTATTTT. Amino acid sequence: CASSLDGTNTDTQYF.

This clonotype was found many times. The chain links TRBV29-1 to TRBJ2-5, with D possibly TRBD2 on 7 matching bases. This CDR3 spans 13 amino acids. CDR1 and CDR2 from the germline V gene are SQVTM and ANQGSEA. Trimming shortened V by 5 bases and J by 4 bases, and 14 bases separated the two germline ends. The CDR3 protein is CSVPRGGIETQYF. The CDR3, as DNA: TGCAGCGTTCCCAGGGGAGGGATAGAGACCCAGTACTTC.

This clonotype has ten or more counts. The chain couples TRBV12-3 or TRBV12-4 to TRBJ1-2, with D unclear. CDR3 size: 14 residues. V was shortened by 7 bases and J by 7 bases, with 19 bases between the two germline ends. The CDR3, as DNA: TGTGCCAGCACCACAACAGAGTCACCTCGTGGCTACACCTTC. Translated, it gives CASTTTESPRGYTF.

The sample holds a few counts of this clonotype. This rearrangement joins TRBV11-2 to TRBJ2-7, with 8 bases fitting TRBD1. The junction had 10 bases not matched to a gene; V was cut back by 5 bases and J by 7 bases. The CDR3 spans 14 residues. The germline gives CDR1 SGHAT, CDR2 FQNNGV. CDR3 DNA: TGTGCCAGCAGCCCGAGACAGGGGTCAGGGGAGCAGTACTTC. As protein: CASSPRQGSGEQYF.

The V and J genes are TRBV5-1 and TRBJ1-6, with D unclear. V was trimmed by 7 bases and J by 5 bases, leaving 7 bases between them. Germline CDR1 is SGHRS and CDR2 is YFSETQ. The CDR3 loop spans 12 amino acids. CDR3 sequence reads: CASRENNSPLHF. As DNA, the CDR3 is TGCGCCAGCCGGGAGAATAATTCACCCCTCCACTTT.

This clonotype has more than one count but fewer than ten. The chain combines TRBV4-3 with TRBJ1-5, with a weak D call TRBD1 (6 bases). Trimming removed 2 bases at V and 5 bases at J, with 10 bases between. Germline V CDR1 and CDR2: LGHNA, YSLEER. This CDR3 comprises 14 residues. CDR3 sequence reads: CASSQTGSDQPQHF. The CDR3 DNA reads TGCGCCAGCAGCCAAACAGGGAGTGATCAGCCCCAGCATTTT.

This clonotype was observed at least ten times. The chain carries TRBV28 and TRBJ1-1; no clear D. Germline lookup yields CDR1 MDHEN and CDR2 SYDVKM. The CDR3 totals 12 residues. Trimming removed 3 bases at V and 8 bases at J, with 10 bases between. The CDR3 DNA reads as TGTGCCAGCAGTTTGCCCCGCAGGGAAGCTTTCTTT. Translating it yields CASSLPRREAFF.